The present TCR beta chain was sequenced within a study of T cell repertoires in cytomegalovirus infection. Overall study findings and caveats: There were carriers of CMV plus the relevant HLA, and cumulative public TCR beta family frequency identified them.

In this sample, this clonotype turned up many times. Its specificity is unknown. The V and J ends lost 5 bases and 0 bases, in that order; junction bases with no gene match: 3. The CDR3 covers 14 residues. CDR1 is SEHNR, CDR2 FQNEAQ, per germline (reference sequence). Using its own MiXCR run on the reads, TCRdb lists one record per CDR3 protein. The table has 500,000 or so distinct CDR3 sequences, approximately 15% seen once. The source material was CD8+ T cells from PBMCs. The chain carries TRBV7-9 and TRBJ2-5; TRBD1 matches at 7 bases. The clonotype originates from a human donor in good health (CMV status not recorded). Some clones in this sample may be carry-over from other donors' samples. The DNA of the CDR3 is TGTGCCAGCAGCCAGGGACAGCACCAAGAGACCCAGTACTTC. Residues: CASSQGQHQETQYF.